Shown below are 10 T cell receptor beta chains from a single sample sequenced in a study of blood T cell repertoires in COVID-19. TCRdb's table, derived via immunoSEQ multiplex PCR, lists solely in-frame clones and lacks some. The data hold fewer than 400,000 clones, with less than 85% observed a single time. Sequencing was carried out using peripheral blood. Every receptor here comes from a woman aged 18-29 years with acute or convalescent COVID-19.

The chain uses TRBV18 and TRBJ1-5, with TRBD1 as a possible D gene (5 bases). V was clipped by 4 bases and J by 5 bases, with 12 bases between them. This CDR3 spans 14 amino acids. Germline V lookup: CDR1 KGHSH, CDR2 LQKENI. The CDR3 nucleotides read TGTGCCAGCTCACAAACAGGTCTTGATCAGCCCCAGCATTTT. This gives the protein CASSQTGLDQPQHF. The full variable domain, in which reference TRBV18 and TRBJ1-5 provide the parts outside the CDR3, is NAGVMQNPRHLVRRRGQEARLRCSPMKGHSHVYWYRQLPEEGLKFMVYLQKENIIDESGMPKERFSAEFPKEGPSILRIQQVVRGDSAAYFCASSQTGLDQPQHFGDGTRLSIL.

The V gene is TRBV5-4, the J gene TRBJ2-1; D may be TRBD2 (6 bases). The CDR3 sequence is 16 residues long. CDR1 and CDR2 from the germline V gene are SGHNT and YYREEE (reference sequence). V lost 0 bases to trimming and J lost 8 bases, with 18 bases between them. CDR3 amino acids: CASSLVLGLGSDEQFF. CDR3 nucleotide sequence: TGTGCCAGCAGCTTGGTCCTGGGACTGGGCTCGGATGAGCAGTTCTTC.

This chain joins TRBV9 and TRBJ2-5; no firm D call. CDR3 length: 16 residues. Deletions cut 0 bases from V and 0 bases from J, with 12 bases between. Germline-derived CDR1 and CDR2 are SGDLS and YYNGEE. Here the CDR3 DNA reads TGTGCCAGCAGCGTAGACATACAGTCCTACCAAGAGACCCAGTACTTC. Its translation: CASSVDIQSYQETQYF.

V and J are TRBV4-1 and TRBJ1-1, with 10 bases that match TRBD1. V lost 4 bases and J lost 2; bases outside the gene matches: 7. CDR3 length equals 16 residues. Germline V gives CDR1 MGHRA, CDR2 YSYEKL. CDR3 sequence reads: CASSPGQGWGNTEAFF. The CDR3 nucleotides read TGCGCCAGCAGCCCGGGACAGGGGTGGGGAAACACTGAAGCTTTCTTT.

Concerning this clone: One junction end disagrees with the germline gene, perhaps due to a read error. The V call is TRBV6-6, the J call TRBJ2-3; 7 bases are a match to TRBD2. Germline lookup yields CDR1 MNHNY and CDR2 SVGAGI (reference sequence). The CDR3 covers 14 residues. In DNA, the CDR3 is TGTGCCAGAAGTTCAGCGGGGAAGCCAGATACGCAGTATTTT. This encodes CARSSAGKPDTQYF.

The chain recombines TRBV4-2 with TRBJ1-5; 10 nucleotides agree with TRBD1. CDR3 length: 14 residues. V lost 5 bases and J lost 9; bases outside the gene matches: 7. Germline loops: CDR1 LGHNA, CDR2 YNFKEQ. The CDR3 DNA sequence: TGTGCCAGCAGCTACGACAGGGGGCTTGGGCCCCAGCATTTT. Protein: CASSYDRGLGPQHF.

The chain employs TRBV27 and TRBJ2-7, with a weak D call TRBD2 (5 bases). The V gene lost 4 bases and the J gene lost 6 bases, with 10 bases spanning the gap. Germline V gives CDR1 MNHEY, CDR2 SMNVEV (reference sequence). The CDR3 runs 12 residues. The CDR3 DNA reads TGTGCCAGCAGTTCCCCCGAGGGCGAGCAGTACTTC. Translation: CASSSPEGEQYF.

The chain employs TRBV28 and TRBJ1-5; D gene ambiguous. The V end lost 0 bases, the J end lost 0 bases, and 12 bases lay between the germline ends. Germline CDR1 is MDHEN and CDR2 is SYDVKM. The CDR3 is made up of 17 amino acids. In DNA form, the CDR3 reads TGTGCCAGCAGTTTATGGTCGCTGGAGACTAGCAATCAGCCCCAGCATTTT. Amino acid sequence: CASSLWSLETSNQPQHF. The full variable domain, rest sourced from reference TRBV28 and TRBJ1-5, is DVKVTQSSRYLVKRTGEKVFLECVQDMDHENMFWYRQDPGLGLRLIYFSYDVKMKEKGDIPEGYSVSREKKERFSLILESASTNQTSMYLCASSLWSLETSNQPQHFGDGTRLSIL.

The chain has TRBV18 and TRBJ1-3, with TRBD1 matching over 7 bases. This CDR3 spans 14 amino acids. V lost 3 bases to trimming and J lost 4 bases; unmatched junction nucleotides: 3. Per germline, CDR1 KGHSH and CDR2 LQKENI. Here the CDR3 reads CASSPDRAGNTIYF. For the CDR3, the DNA is TGTGCCAGCTCACCCGACAGGGCGGGAAACACCATATATTTT.

This clone occurred a few times. The chain employs TRBV18 and TRBJ1-1; no definite D call. The CDR3 extends over 16 amino acids. V dropped 2 bases and J dropped 0 bases, with 13 bases sitting between them. Per germline, CDR1 KGHSH and CDR2 LQKENI. CDR3: CASSPSRQRMNTEAFF. The CDR3 DNA follows: TGTGCCAGCTCACCAAGTCGTCAGCGCATGAACACTGAAGCTTTCTTT.